The rows below give T cell receptor beta chains drawn from one sample of a study of blood T cell repertoires in COVID-19. The table came from immunoSEQ multiplex PCR; TCRdb's copy has only in-frame clones and leaves some out. The data hold about 59,000 clones, with under 85% observed a single time. What was sequenced was peripheral blood. The receptor set was obtained from a woman aged 65 to 85 with acute or convalescent COVID-19. CDR3s include the opening cysteine and the closing phenylalanine or tryptophan. A D gene is named only where the DNA matches it firmly. Clone size is given for some rows only: seen once, a few or many times, or a class if the clone is expanded.

>15|TRBJ1-1|.|TRBV5-5|.
TGTGCCAGCAGCACGCGCGGCAGGGCAGATACTGAAGCTTTCTTT
CASSTRGRADTEAFF
>13|TRBJ1-4|.|TRBV25-1|.
TGTGCCAGCAGTGGGATGGCGGGTGAAAAACTGTTTTTT
CASSGMAGEKLFF
>15|TRBJ2-1|TRBD1|TRBV3-1/TRBV3-2|few
TGTGCCAGCAGCCTCGGGACAGGGAGGAAGAATGAGCAGTTCTTC
CASSLGTGRKNEQFF
>13|TRBJ2-7|TRBD1|TRBV6-5|.
TGTGCCAGCAGTCTGACAGGGATCGACGAGCAGTACTTC
CASSLTGIDEQYF
>17|TRBJ1-6|.|TRBV21-1|few
TGTGCCAGCAGCAGCAACAGGCAGGTATCCTATAATTCACCCCTCCACTTT
CASSSNRQVSYNSPLHF
>17|TRBJ2-3|.|TRBV28|.
TGTGCCAGCAGTTCCGTTTGGTCAGGGCGTTTTAGAGATACGCAGTATTTT
CASSSVWSGRFRDTQYF
>15|TRBJ2-2|TRBD2|TRBV11-3|.
TGTGCCAGCAGCCGCCGGACTAGCGGGGGAGGGGAGCTGTTTTTT
CASSRRTSGGGELFF
>15|TRBJ2-3|.|TRBV6-5|.
TGTGCCAGCAGTCCTCACTACCAGCTAGCAGATACGCAGTATTTT
CASSPHYQLADTQYF
>13|TRBJ2-1|.|TRBV5-1|.
TGCGCCAGCAGCTTTAACAGTAACAATGAGCAGTTCTTC
CASSFNSNNEQFF
>16|TRBJ2-3|TRBD2|TRBV25-1|.
TGTGCCAGCAGTGAATGGGTTGCGGGGGGTACAGATACGCAGTATTTT
CASSEWVAGGTDTQYF
>15|TRBJ1-1|.|TRBV19|many
TGTGCCAGTAGTATATCCCAGGGAATACGCACTGAAGCTTTCTTT
CASSISQGIRTEAFF
>12|TRBJ2-2|.|TRBV7-9|.
TGTGCCAGCAGCTTAGTTAACGGGGAGCTGTTTTTT
CASSLVNGELFF
>13|TRBJ2-7|.|TRBV11-2|.
TGTGCCAGCAGCTTAATCGGTTATTACGAGCAGTACTTC
CASSLIGYYEQYF
>18|TRBJ2-1|TRBD2|TRBV18|.
TGTGCCAGCTCACCAGTGGGACTAGCGGGGGGCCCAAACAATGAGCAGTTCTTC
CASSPVGLAGGPNNEQFF
>15|TRBJ2-6|.|TRBV6-2/TRBV6-3|.
TGTGCCAGCAGTGACTCATCGGCTGGGGCCAACGTCCTGACTTTC
CASSDSSAGANVLTF
>15|TRBJ1-4|TRBD1|TRBV6-5|.
TGTGCCAGCAGTTACTCGACAGGGGGCCTTGAAAAACTGTTTTTT
CASSYSTGGLEKLFF
>13|TRBJ1-5|.|TRBV7-2|.
TGTGCCAGCAGCCAGACAGGCAATCAGCCCCAGCATTTT
CASSQTGNQPQHF
>13|TRBJ2-5|.|TRBV7-3|.
TGTGCCAGCAGCTTAACCCGAGGAGAGACCCAGTACTTC
CASSLTRGETQYF
>12|TRBJ2-4|.|TRBV30|.
TGTGCCTGCCGGACAGTTAAAAACATTCAGTACTTC
CACRTVKNIQYF
>13|TRBJ2-7|TRBD2|TRBV27|.
TGTGCCAGTCGCCTCCGGGGGGGGGACGAGCAGTACTTC
CASRLRGGDEQYF
>14|TRBJ1-6|.|TRBV10-3|few
TGTGCCATCAGTGAGGGCCAGGAGGGCTCACCCCTCCACTTT
CAISEGQEGSPLHF
>14|TRBJ1-2|.|TRBV6-6|few
TGTGCCAGCAGTTACATCAACGCGGGGTATGGCTACACCTTC
CASSYINAGYGYTF
>16|TRBJ2-1|TRBD2|TRBV20-1|.
TGCAGTGCTAGTTTGACTAGCGCCCCTTCCAACAATGAGCAGTTCTTC
CSASLTSAPSNNEQFF
>14|TRBJ2-1|.|TRBV19|.
TGTGCCAGTAGTTACCTAGCCTCCTACAATGAGCAGTTCTTC
CASSYLASYNEQFF
>16|TRBJ1-4|TRBD1|TRBV6-6|.
TGTGCCAGCAGTTACTCCCCGGGACAGGAGGGCGAAAAACTGTTTTTT
CASSYSPGQEGEKLFF
>16|TRBJ2-2|.|TRBV19|.
TGTGCCAGTAGTATAGGGGGGCTATCGAACACCGGGGAGCTGTTTTTT
CASSIGGLSNTGELFF
>13|TRBJ2-5|TRBD2|TRBV7-9|.
TGTGCCAGCAGCTCTAGCGGCGGAGAGACCCAGTACTTC
CASSSSGGETQYF
>16|TRBJ2-6|TRBD1|TRBV6-6|.
TGTGCCAGCAGTCGAACAGGGGGCTCTGGGGCCAACGTCCTGACTTTC
CASSRTGGSGANVLTF
>14|TRBJ2-2|.|TRBV10-3|.
TGTGCCATCACGGGGGATCAGCTCACCGGGGAGCTGTTTTTT
CAITGDQLTGELFF
>17|TRBJ1-6|.|TRBV19|once
TGTGCCAGTAGTATAGGTCTTCCTCGGTCGCGGAATTCACCCCTCCACTTT
CASSIGLPRSRNSPLHF
>14|TRBJ2-7|.|TRBV2|once
TGTGCCAGCAAGAACCAGGGGATTGGGTACGAGCAGTACTTC
CASKNQGIGYEQYF
>15|TRBJ2-3|TRBD2|TRBV6-2/TRBV6-3|few
TGTGCCAGCAGTTCCCTAGCGGGGTTGGGGGATACGCAGTATTTT
CASSSLAGLGDTQYF
>17|TRBJ2-1|.|TRBV21-1|.
TGTGCCAGCAGATCCCGCACGGGACTGAGCTCCTACAATGAGCAGTTCTTC
CASRSRTGLSSYNEQFF
>16|TRBJ2-5|.|TRBV6-2/TRBV6-3|few
TGTGCCAGCAGCTGGGGCGGGGGCCCGCTCCAAGAGACCCAGTACTTC
CASSWGGGPLQETQYF
>17|TRBJ1-6|TRBD1|TRBV6-4|.
TGTGCCAGCAATAGCCCGTCGGGTAGGGGGCAACATTCACCCCTCCACTTT
CASNSPSGRGQHSPLHF
>12|TRBJ2-1|TRBD1|TRBV5-6|.
TGTGCCAGCGAAACAGGGGATTTTGAGCAGTTCTTC
CASETGDFEQFF
>14|TRBJ1-1|TRBD1|TRBV18|few
TGTGCCAGCTCACGATCACAGGGGGCAAGTGAAGCTTTCTTT
CASSRSQGASEAFF